Shown below are 32 T cell receptor beta chains from a single sample sequenced in a study of cytomegalovirus exposure and HLA in healthy donors. The PCR made use of 60 Vbeta and 13 Jbeta primers. TCRdb keeps only in-frame clones here, not all; method: immunoSEQ multiplex PCR. The table lists roughly 130,000 clones, approximately 70% of them singletons. Sequenced: PBMCs. These receptors all stem from an older woman in good health and CMV-seropositive.

This chain uses TRBV4-1 with TRBJ1-1; D is undetermined. The V gene lost 2 bases and the J gene lost 4 bases, with 11 bases spanning the gap. The CDR3 runs to 14 residues. The germline CDR1 and CDR2 sequences are MGHRA and YSYEKL. In DNA, the CDR3 is TGCGCCAGCAGCCAATTTTCTCCCCCCACTGAAGCTTTCTTT. Translating it yields CASSQFSPPTEAFF.

This CDR3 is CATTGEGSTGNTIYF. The CDR3 nucleotides are TGTGCCACCACGGGGGAGGGTTCGACTGGAAACACCATATATTTT. The J gene is TRBJ1-3, the V gene TRBV15; tentative D call: TRBD1 (5 bases). Germline assignment: CDR1 LNHNV and CDR2 YYDKDF (reference sequence). The V and J ends lost 7 bases and 2 bases respectively, with 15 bases between them. The CDR3 loop spans 15 amino acids.

V and J are TRBV18 and TRBJ2-1; TRBD1 agrees at 7 bases. This CDR3 is 14 amino acids long. Germline V CDR1 and CDR2: KGHSH, LQKENI. Unmatched junction bases numbered 6, after V lost 5 bases and J lost 5 bases. CDR3 loop: CASSLRTGDNEQFF. In DNA, the CDR3 is TGTGCCAGCTCATTACGGACAGGAGACAATGAGCAGTTCTTC.

This chain joins TRBV6-6 and TRBJ1-5; D not resolved. The ends were cut back, 7 bases at V and 5 bases at J, with 12 bases in the middle. The CDR3 sequence is 13 residues long. Germline V gives CDR1 MNHNY, CDR2 SVGAGI (reference sequence). This CDR3 reads CASTTEAYQPQHF. CDR3 sequence (DNA): TGTGCCAGCACGACGGAGGCGTATCAGCCCCAGCATTTT.

V usage is TRBV10-3 and J usage is TRBJ2-7, with D perhaps matching TRBD1 (5 bases). The CDR3 spans 14 residues. V gave up 3 bases and J gave up 1 base, with 10 bases separating them. The germline V gene has CDR1 ENHRY and CDR2 SYGVKD. CDR3 DNA sequence: TGTGCCATCAGTGACCCCCGACAGTCCTACGAGCAGTACTTC. It encodes CAISDPRQSYEQYF.

The rearrangement joins TRBV18 to TRBJ2-7, with unresolved D. The CDR3 contains 14 residues. Trimming stripped 1 base from V and 1 base from J, with 8 bases between. Germline values: CDR1 KGHSH, CDR2 LQKENI. The DNA of the CDR3 is TGTGCCAGCTCACCACTTGACGGGTCCTACGAGCAGTACTTC. This encodes CASSPLDGSYEQYF.

The chain is built from TRBV5-6 and TRBJ1-6; perhaps TRBD1 as D (6 bases). The germline V and J ends were trimmed by 5 bases and 10 bases, with 13 bases remaining between them. The CDR3 contains 13 residues. Germline CDR1 and CDR2: SGHDT and YYEEEE. CDR3 in amino acids: CASSSGEWSPLHF. In DNA, the CDR3 is TGTGCCAGCAGTTCAGGGGAATGGTCACCCCTCCACTTT. The full variable domain, rest sourced from reference TRBV5-6 and TRBJ1-6, is DAGVTQSPTHLIKTRGQQVTLRCSPKSGHDTVSWYQQALGQGPQFIFQYYEEEERQRGNFPDRFSGHQFPNYSSELNVNALLLGDSALYLCASSSGEWSPLHFGNGTRLTVT.

The chain links TRBV5-4 to TRBJ1-1; 7 nucleotides line up with TRBD1. The CDR3 has 15 amino acids. After removal of 9 bases from V and 1 base from J, the junction contained 12 bases not matched to a gene. Germline V gene data show CDR1 as SGHNT and CDR2 as YYREEE (reference sequence). DNA for the CDR3: TGTGCCATACTCCAGGGGGGACCTAGGAACACTGAAGCTTTCTTT. It codes for CAILQGGPRNTEAFF. Based on the CDR3 plus reference TRBV5-4 and TRBJ1-1, the full variable domain is ETGVTQSPTHLIKTRGQQVTLRCSSQSGHNTVSWYQQALGQGPQFIFQYYREEENGRGNFPPRFSGLQFPNYSSELNVNALELDDSALYLCAILQGGPRNTEAFFGQGTRLTVV.

The count of this clone is one. V usage is TRBV4-2 and J usage is TRBJ1-1; the D gene is possibly TRBD1 (6 bases). The CDR3 has 13 residues. With 2 bases removed from V and 5 bases from J, the gap between germline ends came to 9 bases. The germline V gene has CDR1 LGHNA and CDR2 YNFKEQ. CDR3 bases: TGTGCCAGCAGCCAAAGGGGGGGTACTGAAGCTTTCTTT. Protein: CASSQRGGTEAFF.

The chain carries TRBV7-9 and TRBJ2-3, with 8 bases lining up with TRBD1. Germline CDR1 and CDR2: SEHNR and FQNEAQ (reference sequence). The CDR3 spans 16 residues. V lost 5 bases, J lost 2 bases, and 9 bases stayed unmatched. The CDR3 region is CASSRSTGGYTDTQYF. The CDR3 DNA follows: TGTGCCAGCAGCCGTTCTACAGGGGGATACACAGATACGCAGTATTTT.

V and J are TRBV14 and TRBJ1-2, with D uncertain. Deletions cut 4 bases from V and 8 bases from J, with 26 bases between. The germline V gene has CDR1 SGHDN and CDR2 FVKESK. The CDR3 sequence is 17 residues long. The CDR3 sequence: CASSPLKAERRSSGYTF. CDR3 DNA sequence: TGTGCCAGCAGCCCCTTAAAAGCCGAAAGGCGATCTAGCGGCTACACCTTC.

The V and J genes are TRBV5-4 and TRBJ2-2, with TRBD1 as a possible D gene (5 bases). The V end was cut by 2 bases, the J end by 0 bases, with 8 bases between. The CDR3 consists of 15 residues. From germline, CDR1 is SGHNT and CDR2 YYREEE (reference sequence). CDR3 sequence reads: CASSFDSPNTGELFF. DNA of the CDR3: TGTGCCAGCAGCTTTGACAGTCCGAACACCGGGGAGCTGTTTTTT.

The CDR3 loop is CASSLSAGGTPDTQYF. The CDR3 nucleotides are TGTGCCAGCAGCTTATCGGCGGGGGGGACCCCGGATACGCAGTATTTT. The chain is built from TRBV7-2 and TRBJ2-3; TRBD2 aligns across 9 bases. From germline, CDR1 is SGHTA and CDR2 FQGNSA. This CDR3 contains 16 residues. Trimming at V came to 2 bases and at J to 6 bases, leaving 9 bases not matched to a gene.

The chain is built from TRBV5-6 and TRBJ1-2; no definite D call. CDR1 is SGHDT, CDR2 YYEEEE, per germline. The V end was cut by 9 bases, the J end by 1 base, with 13 bases between. CDR3 length: 13 residues. In DNA form, the CDR3 reads TGTGCCACCAAACCAGGTTTTAACTATGGCTACACCTTC. This sequence encodes CATKPGFNYGYTF.

This clone was picked up a small number of times. The chain recombines TRBV5-1 with TRBJ1-2; D is unresolved. Germline-derived CDR1 and CDR2 are SGHRS and YFSETQ. V was pared by 0 bases and J by 7 bases, with 13 bases between. CDR3 size: 14 residues. The CDR3 is CASSLGAGGPGYTF. The CDR3 bases are TGCGCCAGCAGCTTGGGGGCAGGAGGACCTGGCTACACCTTC.

The count of this clone is one. The rearrangement uses TRBV19 and TRBJ1-6, with TRBD1 identical over 7 bases. Germline V lookup: CDR1 LNHDA, CDR2 SQIVND (reference sequence). V lost 1 base and J lost 9; bases outside the gene matches: 12. The CDR3 length is 17 residues. CDR3 DNA: TGTGCCAGTAGTATAGGCGCAGGGGGTCCCCCCAGTTCACCCCTCCACTTT. Translating gives CASSIGAGGPPSSPLHF.

The rearrangement links TRBV15 to TRBJ1-2; 10 nucleotides line up with TRBD1. This CDR3 contains 17 residues. The V and J ends lost 1 base and 4 bases, in that order; junction bases with no gene match: 9. The germline V gene encodes CDR1 LNHNV and CDR2 YYDKDF (reference sequence). The CDR3 sequence: CATSRVPDRGQGYGYTF. The CDR3 DNA reads TGTGCCACCAGCAGAGTTCCCGACAGGGGGCAAGGCTATGGCTACACCTTC.

The CDR3 reads CASSLLAGGREQYF. The DNA for the CDR3 is TGTGCCAGCAGCCTGCTAGCGGGGGGGCGTGAGCAGTACTTC. V gene TRBV5-6 combines with J gene TRBJ2-7; 12 nucleotides match TRBD2. This CDR3 is 14 amino acids long. Germline values: CDR1 SGHDT, CDR2 YYEEEE. The V segment lost 4 bases and the J segment 7 bases; nucleotides outside the gene matches: 6.

The genes are TRBV6-5 and TRBJ1-4, with 9 bases matching TRBD1. The V and J ends lost 5 bases and 10 bases, in that order; junction bases with no gene match: 11. The CDR3 length is 15 residues. The germline V gene encodes CDR1 MNHEY and CDR2 SVGAGI. The CDR3 coding sequence is TGTGCCAGCAGTCAACCCACAGGGGGCGCGGGAAAACTGTTTTTT. Protein sequence: CASSQPTGGAGKLFF.

This clone was counted a few times. DNA for the CDR3: TGTGCCACTGGGCGGGGAGCGAACACCGGGGAGCTGTTTTTT. Protein sequence: CATGRGANTGELFF. J is TRBJ2-2 and V is TRBV11-2; D is perhaps TRBD2 (6 bases). This CDR3 is built from 14 residues. Germline CDR1 is SGHAT and CDR2 is FQNNGV. Trimming took 10 bases from V and 0 from J, leaving 12 bases between them.

The chain uses TRBV28 and TRBJ2-7; D is undetermined. The CDR3 is 13 amino acids. Germline assignment: CDR1 MDHEN and CDR2 SYDVKM. V was cut by 5 bases and J by 3 bases, with 11 bases left in between. CDR3 region: CASSTRELYEQYF. CDR3 bases: TGTGCCAGCAGTACCCGAGAACTCTACGAGCAGTACTTC.

DNA for the CDR3: TGCGCCAGCAGCTTGGTAGGGGCAGGTGGAAACACCATATATTTT. Protein: CASSLVGAGGNTIYF. The V and J genes are TRBV5-1 and TRBJ1-3; D might be TRBD1 (5 bases). The V and J ends lost 0 bases and 3 bases respectively, with 10 bases between them. Germline V gene data show CDR1 as SGHRS and CDR2 as YFSETQ. This CDR3 has 15 residues.

V is TRBV7-3 and J is TRBJ1-1, with TRBD1 as a possible D gene (6 bases). Germline V gene lookup returns CDR1 SGHTA and CDR2 FQGTGA. Between the trimmed V and J ends, which lost 4 bases and 6 bases, there was a span of 12 bases. This CDR3 comprises 13 residues. The CDR3 loop is CASSSPGHPEAFF. CDR3 bases: TGTGCCAGCAGCTCGCCGGGACACCCTGAAGCTTTCTTT.

The chain couples TRBV19 to TRBJ2-7; tentatively, D is TRBD1 (6 bases). From germline, CDR1 is LNHDA and CDR2 SQIVND (reference sequence). The CDR3 length is 15 residues. The V and J ends lost 4 bases and 4 bases respectively, with 17 bases between them. The CDR3 here is CASSTRDTHSYEQYF. CDR3 bases: TGTGCCAGTAGTACCCGGGACACGCACTCTTACGAGCAGTACTTC.

The chain is built from TRBV4-1 and TRBJ2-3; a weak D match, TRBD1 (5 bases). The V and J ends lost 4 bases and 1 base respectively, with 18 bases between them. The CDR3 is made up of 17 amino acids. The germline V gene encodes CDR1 MGHRA and CDR2 YSYEKL. The CDR3 region is CASSLYGRQGGTDTQYF. The CDR3 DNA reads as TGCGCCAGCAGCCTTTACGGCCGGCAGGGCGGCACAGATACGCAGTATTTT.

This chain joins TRBV5-1 and TRBJ1-6; D unclear. Deletions cut 2 bases from V and 7 bases from J, with 10 bases between. The germline gives CDR1 SGHRS, CDR2 YFSETQ. This CDR3 spans 14 amino acids. The CDR3 nucleotides are TGCGCCAGCAGCTTAGTCAGAGGGAATTCACCCCTCCACTTT. This gives the protein CASSLVRGNSPLHF.

This rearrangement joins TRBV7-3 to TRBJ2-3; D possibly corresponds to TRBD1 (5 bases). Germline V lookup: CDR1 SGHTA, CDR2 FQGTGA. V was clipped by 4 bases and J by 2 bases, with 13 bases between them. The CDR3 covers 15 residues. CDR3 loop: CASSSPVGHTDTQYF. In nucleotides, the CDR3 is TGTGCCAGCAGCTCCCCCGTGGGGCACACAGATACGCAGTATTTT.

The rearrangement uses TRBV19 and TRBJ1-5, with 9 positions matching TRBD1. The V segment lost 9 bases and the J segment 1 base; nucleotides outside the gene matches: 10. This CDR3 contains 16 residues. Germline CDR1 and CDR2: LNHDA and SQIVND (reference sequence). CDR3 nucleotide sequence: TGTGCCAGCCGGACAGGGGCAAGGAACAGCAATCAGCCCCAGCATTTT. Translation: CASRTGARNSNQPQHF. The full variable domain, rest sourced from reference TRBV19 and TRBJ1-5, is DGGITQSPKYLFRKEGQNVTLSCEQNLNHDAMYWYRQDPGQGLRLIYYSQIVNDFQKGDIAEGYSVSREKKESFPLTVTSAQKNPTAFYLCASRTGARNSNQPQHFGDGTRLSIL.

The rearrangement links TRBV6-4 to TRBJ1-2, with 12 bases lining up with TRBD1. The CDR3 has 13 residues. Germline values: CDR1 MRHNA, CDR2 SNTAGT. Trimming at V came to 6 bases and at J to 8 bases, leaving 4 bases not matched to a gene. The CDR3 DNA follows: TGTGCCAGCAGGGGACAGGGGGCCGACGGCTACACCTTC. It yields the protein CASRGQGADGYTF.

The chain employs TRBV19 and TRBJ2-3; D is possibly TRBD2 (6 bases). The V and J ends lost 3 bases and 2 bases respectively, with 24 bases between them. The CDR3 has 19 amino acids. Germline CDR1 reads LNHDA; CDR2 reads SQIVND (reference sequence). The CDR3 here is CASSMEGTWASPLTDTQYF. The CDR3 DNA reads TGTGCCAGTAGTATGGAGGGAACTTGGGCTAGCCCACTCACAGATACGCAGTATTTT. Variable domain in full (rest from reference TRBV19 and TRBJ2-3): DGGITQSPKYLFRKEGQNVTLSCEQNLNHDAMYWYRQDPGQGLRLIYYSQIVNDFQKGDIAEGYSVSREKKESFPLTVTSAQKNPTAFYLCASSMEGTWASPLTDTQYFGPGTRLTVL.

V and J are TRBV18 and TRBJ2-5; 7 bases fit TRBD2. Judging by the DNA end, TRBJ2-7 fits better; the J call may be wrong. This CDR3 is 16 amino acids long. Germline V lookup: CDR1 KGHSH, CDR2 LQKENI. CDR3: CASSPRVPGGVYEQYF. DNA for the CDR3: TGTGCCAGCTCACCTCGAGTCCCGGGGGGTGTCTACGAGCAGTACTTC.

This chain links TRBV7-8 with TRBJ2-5; 7 positions agree with TRBD1. Per germline, CDR1 SGHVS and CDR2 FQNEAQ. CDR3 length: 16 residues. Unmatched junction bases numbered 22, after V lost 4 bases and J lost 14 bases. The CDR3 sequence is CASSSEGADHHYEQYF. CDR3 nucleotide sequence: TGTGCCAGCAGCTCCGAGGGGGCGGATCACCACTACGAGCAATACTTC.